This T cell receptor beta chain was sequenced in a study of beta chain features in type 1 diabetes. Study background: Healthy donors resembled patients in age, gender and cell yields. Broader study findings: Unsettled here was the matter of whether HLA type influences TCRB rearrangement.

Germline V gives CDR1 MGHRA, CDR2 YSYEKL. Trimming stripped 0 bases from V and 9 bases from J, with 15 bases between. The CDR3 sequence is 15 residues long. Expressed TCRB transcripts got sequenced, as all isolated RNA was reverse transcribed. Sequencing of naive, central memory and regulatory T cell samples gave an average of roughly 3.4 million reads. Sequenced by immunoSEQ multiplex PCR; TCRdb stores in-frame clones only, minus some. This sample has roughly 450,000 clones; about an eighth occur once, and the top ten carry about 0.045%. Naive, central memory, regulatory and stem cell-like memory cells within the CD4+ compartment were sorted using CD45RO/CCR7/CD25/CD127/CD95/CD27. This clone was observed a handful of times. As yet, its antigen is unknown.

The chain combines TRBV4-1 with TRBJ2-1; possible D gene TRBD1, 7 bases. Input material: naive CD4+ T cells from blood. The receptor comes from a woman under 30 in good health. CDR3 DNA sequence: TGCGCCAGCAGCCAAGATGTCAGGGGGGTTGGTGAGCAGTTCTTC. It specifies CASSQDVRGVGEQFF.